This T cell receptor (beta chain) came from a study of read filtering for tumor transcriptome and immune sequencing. On this clonotype: A clone one base away is much larger, so this may be a read error.

From approximately 400 ng of RNA, a library with molecular barcoded alpha/delta and beta/gamma adaptors was made. TCRdb passed the reads through MiXCR, listing each CDR3 protein once. The sample holds 40,000 or so distinct CDR3 sequences, approximately 10% seen once. This CDR3 region has 13 residues. Germline values: CDR1 SEHNR, CDR2 FQNEAQ (reference sequence). V was trimmed by 5 bases and J by 8 bases, leaving 15 bases between them. The V call is TRBV7-9, the J call TRBJ1-1; D might be TRBD1 (5 bases). Sequencing was carried out using a population of CD138-negative cells sorted from bone marrow. The sequence derives from a donor aged 40 or over with multiple myeloma. The CDR3: CASSGGPRGEAFF. The CDR3 DNA reads TGTGCCAGCAGCGGGGGACCTCGCGGAGAAGCTTTCTTT.